This T cell receptor (beta chain) was documented in a study of blood T cell repertoires in COVID-19. Study summary: Donors in the United States, Italy and Spain gave samples during acute or convalescent COVID-19.

As handled by the study authors: Estimates of nucleated cell counts were drawn from the amplification of reference gene primers. Sequenced by immunoSEQ multiplex PCR; TCRdb stores in-frame clones only, minus some. That table furnishes V, J and clone size, whereas the DNA furnished D and trimming. The sample yields approximately 250,000 clones, around nine tenths seen once. The CDR3 is 16 residues long. V dropped 6 bases and J dropped 2; count of bases not matched to a gene: 10. CDR1 is LNHNV, CDR2 YYDKDF, per germline (reference sequence). This rearrangement joins TRBV15 to TRBJ2-3; 8 positions agree with TRBD2. This receptor was obtained from a man between 40 and 49 years old with active or convalescent COVID-19. The source material was peripheral blood. CDR3 region: CATSSSGGSNTDTQYF. The CDR3 DNA reads TGTGCCACCAGTTCCAGCGGGGGATCAAACACAGATACGCAGTATTTT.